The 8 T cell receptor beta chains below come from one sample, sequenced in a study of high-grade serous ovarian cancer treatment subgroups. The tumor samples were collected prior to definitive surgery or chemotherapy. TCRdb keeps only in-frame clones here, not all; method: immunoSEQ multiplex PCR. The sample contains around 8,500 clones, 76% of which appear only once. Sequencing was carried out using tumor tissue. These receptor sequences come from a human donor with high-grade serous ovarian cancer.

This clone has just one count. V usage is TRBV9 and J usage is TRBJ2-3; 9 positions match TRBD2. Germline CDR1 is SGDLS and CDR2 is YYNGEE. Trimming cost V 0 bases and J 2 bases; bases outside gene matches: 4. The CDR3 runs to 16 residues. Here the CDR3 reads CASSVGLAGTTDTQYF. The CDR3 region has the DNA TGTGCCAGCAGCGTAGGCCTAGCGGGGACCACAGATACGCAGTATTTT.

This clone was found a few times. The gene calls are TRBV19 and TRBJ1-2, with D possibly matching TRBD1 (6 bases). This CDR3 has 14 residues. Germline V lookup: CDR1 LNHDA, CDR2 SQIVND (reference sequence). V lost 6 bases and J 4 bases, leaving 15 bases between the germline ends. This chain's CDR3 is CASSPGQLRYGYTF. The CDR3 nucleotides are TGTGCCAGTAGCCCCGGACAGCTTCGCTATGGCTACACCTTC. The full variable domain, with the rest looked up from reference TRBV19 and TRBJ1-2, is DGGITQSPKYLFRKEGQNVTLSCEQNLNHDAMYWYRQDPGQGLRLIYYSQIVNDFQKGDIAEGYSVSREKKESFPLTVTSAQKNPTAFYLCASSPGQLRYGYTFGSGTRLTVV.

The chain uses TRBV9 and TRBJ1-2, with 9 bases that match TRBD1. CDR3 length: 14 amino acids. V was pared by 6 bases and J by 4 bases, with 7 bases of the junction left unmatched. CDR1 is SGDLS and CDR2 is YYNGEE in the germline V gene. The DNA for the CDR3 is TGTGCCAGCACCACAGGGGGCGTAGGCTATGGCTACACCTTC. Protein product: CASTTGGVGYGYTF.

This rearrangement joins TRBV28 to TRBJ1-1; D might be TRBD1 (5 bases). Trimming shortened V by 4 bases and J by 1 base, and 10 bases separated the two germline ends. Germline-derived CDR1 and CDR2 are MDHEN and SYDVKM. The CDR3 spans 14 residues. The CDR3 protein is CASSWGTTNTEAFF. CDR3 coding DNA: TGTGCCAGCAGTTGGGGGACTACGAACACTGAAGCTTTCTTT.

This clone was detected only a few times. V usage is TRBV18 and J usage is TRBJ1-1; 7 nucleotides agree with TRBD1. Germline V lookup: CDR1 KGHSH, CDR2 LQKENI. V shed 4 bases, J shed 0 bases, and the junction held 2 bases outside the gene matches. The CDR3 spans 14 residues. The DNA for the CDR3 is TGTGCCAGCTCACGACAGGGCATGAACACTGAAGCTTTCTTT. Its translation is CASSRQGMNTEAFF. The full variable domain, its missing parts supplied by reference TRBV18 and TRBJ1-1, is NAGVMQNPRHLVRRRGQEARLRCSPMKGHSHVYWYRQLPEEGLKFMVYLQKENIIDESGMPKERFSAEFPKEGPSILRIQQVVRGDSAAYFCASSRQGMNTEAFFGQGTRLTVV.

This sequence joins TRBV5-1 and TRBJ1-1; unclear D gene. Germline-derived CDR1 and CDR2 are SGHRS and YFSETQ. The CDR3 extends over 15 amino acids. Trimming stripped 0 bases from V and 1 base from J, with 10 bases between. The CDR3 nucleotides read TGCGCCAGCAGCTTGGTTTTGAAAGAGAACACTGAAGCTTTCTTT. It is translated as CASSLVLKENTEAFF. Variable domain in full (rest from reference TRBV5-1 and TRBJ1-1): KAGVTQTPRYLIKTRGQQVTLSCSPISGHRSVSWYQQTPGQGLQFLFEYFSETQRNKGNFPGRFSGRQFSNSRSEMNVSTLELGDSALYLCASSLVLKENTEAFFGQGTRLTVV.

The rearrangement links TRBV5-1 to TRBJ2-3; D is uncertain. This CDR3 has 14 amino acids. Germline CDR1 and CDR2: SGHRS and YFSETQ. V gave up 7 bases and J gave up 2 bases, with 14 bases separating them. CDR3 loop: CASHMAATTDTQYF. CDR3 nucleotides: TGCGCCAGCCATATGGCGGCTACCACAGATACGCAGTATTTT.

V and J are TRBV11-2 and TRBJ1-1; weak D call: TRBD1 (5 bases). Deletions cut 5 bases from V and 2 bases from J, with 12 bases between. The germline V gene encodes CDR1 SGHAT and CDR2 FQNNGV. CDR3 size: 14 residues. CDR3 sequence reads: CASSPGTGNTEAFF. CDR3 DNA sequence: TGTGCCAGCAGCCCAGGGACGGGAAACACTGAAGCTTTCTTT.